This paragraph covers one T cell receptor beta chain sequence. These data come from a study of blood T cell repertoires in COVID-19. About the research overall: Both acute and convalescent COVID-19 samples were obtained from the United States, Italy and Spain. PBMCs, B-cell-depleted T cells, or T cells were the source of the cDNA or gDNA that made up the material.

Sequencing was performed with immunoSEQ multiplex PCR; in TCRdb, only in-frame clones are kept and a portion is missing. Here the sample spans tens of thousands of clones, roughly 80% being singletons. Material for sequencing was peripheral blood. This clonotype was obtained from a woman aged 55-70 years with acute or convalescent COVID-19.

Here the CDR3 reads CASSERQGLNTEAFF. CDR3 coding DNA: TGTGCCAGCAGCGAACGACAGGGATTGAACACTGAAGCTTTCTTT. The chain links TRBV13 to TRBJ1-1; TRBD1 aligns across 7 bases. J lost 0 bases, V lost 5 bases, and 6 bases had no gene match. This CDR3 is 15 amino acids long. In germline, CDR1 is PRHDT, CDR2 FYEKMQ (reference sequence). The full variable domain, rest sourced from reference TRBV13 and TRBJ1-1, is AAGVIQSPRHLIKEKRETATLKCYPIPRHDTVYWYQQGPGQDPQFLISFYEKMQSDKGSIPDRFSAQQFSDYHSELNMSSLELGDSALYFCASSERQGLNTEAFFGQGTRLTVV.